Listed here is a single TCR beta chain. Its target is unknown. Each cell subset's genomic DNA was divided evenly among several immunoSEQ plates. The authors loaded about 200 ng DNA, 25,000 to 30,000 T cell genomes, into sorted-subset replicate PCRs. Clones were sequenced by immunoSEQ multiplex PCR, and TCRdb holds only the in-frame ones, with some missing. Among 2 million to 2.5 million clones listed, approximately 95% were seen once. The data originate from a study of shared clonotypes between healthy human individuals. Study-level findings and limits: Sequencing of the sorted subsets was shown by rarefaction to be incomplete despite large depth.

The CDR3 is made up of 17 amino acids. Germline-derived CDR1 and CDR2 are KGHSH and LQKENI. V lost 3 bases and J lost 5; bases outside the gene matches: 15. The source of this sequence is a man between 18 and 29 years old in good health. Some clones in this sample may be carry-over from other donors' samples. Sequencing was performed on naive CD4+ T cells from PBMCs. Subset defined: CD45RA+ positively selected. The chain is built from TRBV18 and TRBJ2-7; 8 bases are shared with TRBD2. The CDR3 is CASSPYRGGTGKDEQYF. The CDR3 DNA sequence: TGTGCCAGCTCACCCTATCGCGGGGGGACGGGAAAAGACGAGCAGTACTTC. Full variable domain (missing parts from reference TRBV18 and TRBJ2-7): NAGVMQNPRHLVRRRGQEARLRCSPMKGHSHVYWYRQLPEEGLKFMVYLQKENIIDESGMPKERFSAEFPKEGPSILRIQQVVRGDSAAYFCASSPYRGGTGKDEQYFGPGTRLTVT.